Listed below are T cell receptor beta chains from one sample, sequenced in a study of OX40 agonist ivuxolimab in advanced cancers. TCRdb keeps only in-frame clones here, not all; method: immunoSEQ multiplex PCR. The table shows approximately 82,000 clones, with about 91% occurring only once. This material consisted of CD4+ or CD8+ T cells sorted from blood, taken in a trial of the OX40 agonist ivuxolimab. Every receptor here comes from an adult with an advanced solid tumor such as melanoma, head and neck, liver or kidney cancer. Each CDR3 is given with its conserved first and last residue. The order of the fields is D gene, V gene, clone size, J gene, CDR3 protein, CDR3 DNA. The D gene is left open where the match is weak. Only part of the rows carry a size: once, few, many, or a class if the clone is expanded.

>NA|TRBV28|NA|TRBJ2-6
CASRKAGAPGANVLTF
TGTGCCAGCAGAAAGGCGGGGGCGCCTGGGGCCAACGTCCTGACTTTC
>NA|TRBV5-1|NA|TRBJ2-3
CASSDNTDTQYF
TGCGCCAGCAGCGATAATACAGATACGCAGTATTTT
>NA|TRBV11-3|NA|TRBJ1-2
CASSLDPGPAGDTF
TGTGCCAGCAGCTTAGATCCGGGACCGGCCGGCGACACCTTC
>TRBD1|TRBV4-3|NA|TRBJ1-1
CASSGGLDRGTPERAFF
TGCGCCAGCAGCGGGGGGTTGGACAGGGGAACGCCAGAAAGAGCTTTCTTT
>NA|TRBV9|NA|TRBJ2-2
CASSSVGFGELFF
TGTGCCAGCAGTTCGGTTGGTTTCGGGGAGCTGTTTTTT
>TRBD1|TRBV19|NA|TRBJ1-2
CASSPGTGGYGYTF
TGTGCCAGTAGTCCTGGGACAGGGGGGTATGGCTACACCTTC
>NA|TRBV6-1|NA|TRBJ1-4
CASSEDARLSSTNEKLFF
TGTGCCAGCAGTGAAGACGCCAGGTTATCCTCAACTAATGAAAAACTGTTTTTT
>NA|TRBV4-3|NA|TRBJ2-1
CASSSRVSAYEQFF
TGCGCCAGCAGCTCCCGGGTTAGCGCGTATGAGCAGTTCTTC
>TRBD2|TRBV7-3|NA|TRBJ2-5
CASSFLAGGWETQYF
TGTGCCAGCAGCTTTCTAGCGGGAGGTTGGGAGACCCAGTACTTC
>TRBD2|TRBV6-1|once|TRBJ2-7
CASSAERGAYEQYF
TGTGCCAGCAGTGCCGAGCGGGGCGCCTACGAGCAGTACTTC
>NA|TRBV21-1|NA|TRBJ1-5
CASSKPKRQQGVRPQHF
TGTGCCAGCAGCAAGCCGAAGCGTCAACAAGGGGTAAGACCCCAGCATTTT
>NA|TRBV2|NA|TRBJ2-6
CASRNLGNSGANVLTF
TGTGCCAGCAGAAATTTGGGGAACTCTGGGGCCAACGTCCTGACTTTC
>NA|TRBV19|NA|TRBJ2-5
CASSAGREETQYF
TGTGCCAGTAGTGCCGGGAGAGAAGAGACCCAGTACTTC